This T cell receptor (beta chain) comes out of a study of cytomegalovirus exposure and HLA in healthy donors. The PCR made use of 60 Vbeta and 13 Jbeta primers. The method was immunoSEQ multiplex PCR; TCRdb's version includes in-frame clones alone and lacks a portion of them. The table lists more than 140,000 clones, 60% to 80% of them singletons. The CDR3 is made up of 13 amino acids. Germline V gene lookup returns CDR1 LNHDA and CDR2 SQIVND (reference sequence). V lost 6 bases to trimming and J lost 2 bases; unmatched junction nucleotides: 1. This TCR came from a male donor in good health and CMV-seronegative. This sequence joins TRBV19 and TRBJ1-5, with 7 bases that match TRBD1. Sample: PBMCs. The CDR3 reads CASSTGGNQPQHF. CDR3 nucleotide sequence: TGTGCCAGTAGCACAGGGGGCAATCAGCCCCAGCATTTT.